This T cell receptor (beta chain) appears in the sequencing data of a study of cytomegalovirus exposure and HLA in healthy donors (dated by TCRdb to the late 2010s). With regard to the full study: In an earlier analysis of 587 of the donors, 250 to 300 Gb of sequence data and approximately 120 million unique TCR beta sequences from 180 million or so T cells were reported. Approximately 310 gigabases of sequencing data and some 85 million unique TCR sequences were included in an early release covering several hundred HLA-typed donors. Of the roughly 400 genotyped donors, 81% fell in the genetic ancestry cluster associated with self-reported Caucasian donors. The study aimed to test whether cataloging public T cell receptors could reveal signatures of past pathogen exposure. The study used immunosequencing to profile the T cell repertoires of around 600 subjects and linked those repertoires to cytomegalovirus serostatus. A separate validation cohort of more than 100 different subjects was used in addition to the approximately 610-subject first cohort. High-throughput TCR immunosequencing, statistical association of individual TCRs with disease status, and machine learning were combined to predict cytomegalovirus infection status. In a later analysis, previously published TCR beta repertoires from about 640 donors were re-analyzed and high-resolution HLA genotyping was added so that TCR occurrence patterns could be studied. Rather than using new phenotypic data, the later analysis identified candidate immune exposures from TCR beta sequences and from how often those sequences occurred across donors. In an earlier analysis of about 590 of the donors, high-throughput TCR beta sequencing was used to judge whether each TCR beta V gene segment behaved as functional or pseudogenic. Donor age, sex, ethnicity and CMV serostatus were compiled together with the repertoire data. In a later genetic analysis, genome-wide SNP genotypes for about three fifths of the roughly 670 donors were used, and that subset was treated as a discovery cohort. Every repertoire in the discovery cohort had been generated on one and the same sequencing platform. Both class I and class II loci were covered by HLA typing, at four-digit resolution. The number of typed donors differed by locus: about 629-630 for A, B, C, DRB1 and DQB1; approximately 530 for DQA1; 606 for DPA1; and around 490 for DPB1. Roughly 5 DR-DQ haplotypes were handled as single units for association and clustering because linkage in the cohort was strong. Across 398 genotyped donors of the cohort, an average of 235,054 unique TCR beta nucleotide sequences per donor were sequenced, and 15% to 20% of those sequences were non-productive.

V is pruned by 4 bases and J by 1 base, leaving 4 bases of the junction without a gene match. The CDR3 measures 16 amino acids from cysteine to phenylalanine. The only DNA kept is the CDR3, 48 bases in frame from the first base. CDR1 and CDR2 are read off the germline V gene as SGHRS and YFSETQ. The library came from the immunoSEQ multiplex PCR assay. The multiplex PCR relied on a mix of 60 forward primers for TCR Vbeta segments and 13 reverse primers for TCR Jbeta segments. A multiplex PCR assay on genomic DNA amplified the CDR3 region of rearranged TCR beta genes. Amplified TCR beta libraries were sequenced as 87-base-pair reads on the Illumina HiSeq System. As for the authors' bioinformatics: A later analysis counted some 80 million unique TCR beta chains across the 640 or so repertoires, and around 9.9 million of these chains were shared by at least two donors. A nearest-neighbor algorithm error-corrected the raw reads and collapsed the reads into unique sequences, merging closely related sequences to remove PCR and sequencing errors. V, D and J gene segments were assigned by aligning CDR3 sequences to IMGT reference sequences. For a sequence to be retained, a match of at least six nucleotides was required to both a V gene segment and a J gene segment. Rearrangements were classified as productive when the CDR3 lacked stop codons and remained in frame with V and J, and all other rearrangements were classified as non-productive. CDR3 was defined according to IMGT convention as the region running from the second conserved V-encoded cysteine to the conserved J-encoded phenylalanine. The earlier analysis of about 640 of the donors excluded any sequence lacking an unambiguous match to a single V gene segment. An earlier analysis of fewer than 750 of the donors classified V segments as functional when productive rearrangements were above 56.7% and as segregating when the standard deviation between donors was above 5%. A statistical classification framework was developed to diagnose cytomegalovirus status using the catalog of TCR beta chain sequences. In a later analysis, V and J genes were assigned by comparing TCR nucleotide sequences against IMGT/GENE-DB human TR gene sequences. Using the TCRdist pipeline, a later analysis assigned CDR3 sequences along with most-parsimonious VDJ recombination scenarios. In a later analysis, each TCR beta chain was defined by its CDR3 amino acid sequence together with its V-gene family, and reads lacking a unique V-gene family were excluded. As a way to deal with suspected cross-contamination and a sequencing artifact, a later analysis dropped hundreds of nucleotide sequences that were highly shared and had low generation probability. For each public chain, a later analysis derived a clonal expansion index from normalized ranks of inferred template counts within each repertoire. A later analysis computed generation probabilities with a VDJ recombination model fitted to out-of-frame rearrangements, and checked the results against IGoR. In a later analysis, TCR-TCR, TCR-HLA and TCR-CMV co-occurrence was scored with hypergeometric tests, and a repertoire-size bias correction was applied to TCR pairs. In a later analysis, false discovery rates were estimated by permuting HLA or CMV assignments 20 times. In a later analysis, co-occurring TCRs were grouped using DBSCAN, with TCRdist sequence similarity added in when clustering inside HLA-allele-positive subsets. Repertoires with fewer than 30,000 or more than 120,000 public chains, plus five repertoires with anomalous nucleotide sharing, were excluded from co-occurrence clustering. TCRdb retrieved this table from immuneACCESS and kept in-frame rearrangements only. Not all clones are present; in checked studies, unresolved V genes account for under half, and no reason is known for the remainder. Clone size and the V and J calls come from that table; the DNA yielded D and trimming. For this sample the table gives approximately 100,000 clones, of which more than 60% were detected only once. The ten largest clonotypes hold over 15% of the sample.

The cohort consisted of some 670 healthy bone marrow donors. Cohort members were all nominally healthy when sampled, although unrecorded immune exposures were likely present. The donor was CMV seropositive and was included in the group of 270 or so seropositive cohort members. A peripheral blood sample was collected from each donor, and TCR beta sequencing was performed on peripheral blood mononuclear cells. The Qiagen DNeasy Blood Extraction Kit was used to extract genomic DNA from the blood cell samples. A note on this clone: Its antigen remains undetermined. There are no base qualities to consult, and no much larger clone falls within one base.

Study-wide findings and limitations: Roughly uniform sequencing depth across donors was assumed in presence/absence analyses, although this assumption may not hold. At a false discovery rate of 0.05, a later analysis linked some 17,000 TCR beta sequences to specific HLA alleles. Because HLA typing was missing for some donors at each locus, association tests included only the typed subset. Linkage disequilibrium might explain the correlated functional status among segregating V segments, but an unknown experimental factor could not be ruled out. CMV serostatus was the only immune exposure information available for the cohort. When HLA alleles, especially DR and DQ, strongly co-occurred, attributing TCR associations to individual alleles was difficult. Most TCR sequences were seen in very few donors, while some public TCRs were found in many individuals. Because counts were too low, 15 to 20 rarely observed V segments, including chromosome 9 orphons, were excluded from the earlier analysis of 587 of the donors. A few of the identified cytomegalovirus-associated TCR beta chains were confirmed in vitro to be specific for cytomegalovirus antigens. Only TCR beta chains were sequenced in this cohort, and the absence of alpha or paired-chain data limited detectable features. According to the authors, the approach could potentially be generalized to other disease states and immunological phenotypes. The study listed 150 to 200 TCR beta chains as associated with cytomegalovirus. A later analysis reported that several top co-occurrence clusters appeared linked to parvovirus B19, influenza, CMV and Epstein-Barr virus. In a later analysis, HLA-associated TCR beta chains were found to be more clonally expanded and to have lower generation probabilities than equally common non-associated chains. Because the 87-base-pair reads could not distinguish some IMGT-functional V segments, including TRBV6-2 and TRBV6-3, those segments were excluded. In a later analysis, most CMV-associated TCR beta chains were found to appear HLA-restricted, with HLA associations seemingly driven largely by CMV exposure. A further reported finding was that TCR beta sequences accurately predicted the HLA-A and HLA-B alleles for most subjects in the first cohort. Compared with the roughly 710-donor mean, donors in an Asian-associated ancestry cluster had fewer N-insertions in productive TCRs, according to a later genetic analysis. V-gene and J-gene trimming of TCR beta chains was associated with a missense DCLRE1C variant in a later genetic analysis, and the association was replicated in an independent cohort. The classifier was reported to diagnose cytomegalovirus status with high specificity and sensitivity in both the original and validation cohorts. A group of highly shared sequence variants was considered likely to be a technical artifact of the sequencing pipeline. In a later analysis, TCR association rates were found to vary across HLA loci, with the most associated TCRs seen for DRB1 alleles and the fewest for HLA-C alleles. An earlier analysis of some 590 of the donors showed that most TCR beta V segments appeared in productive rearrangements either about 87% or about 30% of the time, which broadly matched IMGT annotations.

The TCR originated in a man in his 60s in good health and CMV-seropositive. Sequencing was done on a sample of PBMCs. Rearrangement joined TRBV5-1 to TRBJ2-5, with 13 bases matching TRBD2. The nucleotides read TGCGCCAGCAGCCCCAGGACTAGCGGGGGCCAAGAGACCCAGTACTTC. This gives the protein CASSPRTSGGQETQYF.